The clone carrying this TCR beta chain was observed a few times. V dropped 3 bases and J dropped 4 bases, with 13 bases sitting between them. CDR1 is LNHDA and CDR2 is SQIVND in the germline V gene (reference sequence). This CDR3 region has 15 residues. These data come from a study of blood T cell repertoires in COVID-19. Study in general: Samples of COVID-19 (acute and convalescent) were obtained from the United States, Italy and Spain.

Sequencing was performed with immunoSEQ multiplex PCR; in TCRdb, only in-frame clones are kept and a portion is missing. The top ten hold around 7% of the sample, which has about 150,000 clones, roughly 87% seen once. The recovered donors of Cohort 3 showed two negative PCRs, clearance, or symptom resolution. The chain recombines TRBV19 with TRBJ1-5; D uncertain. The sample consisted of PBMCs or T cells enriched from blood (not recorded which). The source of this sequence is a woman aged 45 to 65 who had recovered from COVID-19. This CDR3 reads CASSITPGVNQPQHF. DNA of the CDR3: TGTGCCAGTAGTATTACCCCCGGGGTAAATCAGCCCCAGCATTTT.